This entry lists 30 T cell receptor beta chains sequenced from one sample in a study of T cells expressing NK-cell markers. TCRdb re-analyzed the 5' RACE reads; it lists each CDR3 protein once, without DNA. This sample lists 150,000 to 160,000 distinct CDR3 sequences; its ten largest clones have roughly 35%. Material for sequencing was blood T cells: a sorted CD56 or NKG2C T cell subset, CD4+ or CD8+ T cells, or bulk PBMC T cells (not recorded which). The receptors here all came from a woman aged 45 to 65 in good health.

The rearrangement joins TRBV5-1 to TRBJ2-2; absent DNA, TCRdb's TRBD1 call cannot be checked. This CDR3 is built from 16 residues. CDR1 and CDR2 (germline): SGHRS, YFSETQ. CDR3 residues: CASSAGQGRNTGELFF.

The CDR3 here is CAVTVNTEAFF. The chain recombines TRBV19 with TRBJ1-1; without DNA, the TCRdb call of TRBD1 cannot be checked. The CDR3 totals 11 residues. CDR1 is LNHDA and CDR2 is SQIVND in the germline V gene (reference sequence).

The CDR3 here is CASSHAEQNEKLFF. The chain couples TRBV7-9 to TRBJ1-4. Germline values: CDR1 SEHNR, CDR2 FQNEAQ (reference sequence). The CDR3 loop spans 14 amino acids.

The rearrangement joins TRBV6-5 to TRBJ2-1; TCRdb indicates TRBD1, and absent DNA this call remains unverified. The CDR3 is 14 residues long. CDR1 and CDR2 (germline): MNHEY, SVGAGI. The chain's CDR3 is CASMGPGGDREQFF.

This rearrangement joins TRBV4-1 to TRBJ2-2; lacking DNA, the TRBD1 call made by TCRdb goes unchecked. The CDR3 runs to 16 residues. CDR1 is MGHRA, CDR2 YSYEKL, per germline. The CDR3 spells CASSQGPGMGAGELFF.

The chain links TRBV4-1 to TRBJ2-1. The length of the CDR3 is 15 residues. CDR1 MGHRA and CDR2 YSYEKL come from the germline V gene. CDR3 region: CASSQVKESYNEQFF.

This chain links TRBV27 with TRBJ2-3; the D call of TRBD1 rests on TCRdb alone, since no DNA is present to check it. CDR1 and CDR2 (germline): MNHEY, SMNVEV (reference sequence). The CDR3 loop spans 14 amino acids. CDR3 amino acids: CASTPGTGRNTQYF.

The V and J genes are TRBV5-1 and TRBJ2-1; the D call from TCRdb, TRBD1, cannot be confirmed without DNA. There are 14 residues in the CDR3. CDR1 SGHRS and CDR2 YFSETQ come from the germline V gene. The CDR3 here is CASGLGQGMGEQFF.

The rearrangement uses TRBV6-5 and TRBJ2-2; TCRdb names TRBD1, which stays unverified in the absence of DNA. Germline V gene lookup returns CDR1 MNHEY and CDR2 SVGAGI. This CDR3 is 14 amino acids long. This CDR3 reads CASEGDRNTGELFF.

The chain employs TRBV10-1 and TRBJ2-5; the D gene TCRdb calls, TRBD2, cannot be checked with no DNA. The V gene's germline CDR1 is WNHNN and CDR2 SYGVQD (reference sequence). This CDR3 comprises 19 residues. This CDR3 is CASSERSGTTTLSQETQYF.

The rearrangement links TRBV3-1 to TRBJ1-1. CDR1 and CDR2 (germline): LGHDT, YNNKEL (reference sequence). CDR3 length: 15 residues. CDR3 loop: CASSHLAGMNTEAFF.

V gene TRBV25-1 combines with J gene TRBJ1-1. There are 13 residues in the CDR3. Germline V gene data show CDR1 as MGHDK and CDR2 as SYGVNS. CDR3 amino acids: CASSAGLVTEAFF.

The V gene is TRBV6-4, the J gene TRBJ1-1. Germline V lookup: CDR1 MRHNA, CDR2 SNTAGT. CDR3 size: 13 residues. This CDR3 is CASSANVNTEAFF.

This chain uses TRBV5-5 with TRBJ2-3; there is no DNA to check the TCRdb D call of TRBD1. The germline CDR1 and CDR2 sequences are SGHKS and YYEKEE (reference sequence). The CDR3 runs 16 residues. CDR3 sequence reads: CASRYWTGIVADTQYF.

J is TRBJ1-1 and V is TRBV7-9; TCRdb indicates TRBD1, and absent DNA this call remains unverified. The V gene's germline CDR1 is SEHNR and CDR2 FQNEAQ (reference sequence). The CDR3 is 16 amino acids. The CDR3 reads CASSPTGGGWDTEAFF.

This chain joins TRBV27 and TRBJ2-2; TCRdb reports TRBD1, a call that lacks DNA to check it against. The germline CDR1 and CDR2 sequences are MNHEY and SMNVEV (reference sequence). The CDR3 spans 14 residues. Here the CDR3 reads CASTSGGTTGELFF.

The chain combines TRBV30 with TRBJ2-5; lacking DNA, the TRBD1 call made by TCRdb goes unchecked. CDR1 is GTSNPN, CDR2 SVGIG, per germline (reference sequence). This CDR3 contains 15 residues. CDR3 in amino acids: CAWTPGTGAWETQYF.

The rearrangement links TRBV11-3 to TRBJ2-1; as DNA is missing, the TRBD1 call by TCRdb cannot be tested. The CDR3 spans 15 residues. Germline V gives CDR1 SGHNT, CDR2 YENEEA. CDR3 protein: CASSFRESWGDEQFF.

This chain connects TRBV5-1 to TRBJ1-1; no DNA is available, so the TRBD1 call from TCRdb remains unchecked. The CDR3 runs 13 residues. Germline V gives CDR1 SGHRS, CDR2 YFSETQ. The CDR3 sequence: CASSLATGDEAFF.

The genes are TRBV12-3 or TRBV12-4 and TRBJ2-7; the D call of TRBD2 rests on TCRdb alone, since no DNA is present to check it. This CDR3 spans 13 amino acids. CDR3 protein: CASSWDYFYEQYF.

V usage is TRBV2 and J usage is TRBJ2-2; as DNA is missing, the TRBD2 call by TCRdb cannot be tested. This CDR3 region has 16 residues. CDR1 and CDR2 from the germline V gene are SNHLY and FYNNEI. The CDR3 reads CASSERLAANTGELFF.

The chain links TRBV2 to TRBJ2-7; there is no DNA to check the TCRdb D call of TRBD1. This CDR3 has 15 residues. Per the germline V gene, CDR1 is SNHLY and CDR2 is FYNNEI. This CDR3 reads CASSEPIAGQGAQYF.

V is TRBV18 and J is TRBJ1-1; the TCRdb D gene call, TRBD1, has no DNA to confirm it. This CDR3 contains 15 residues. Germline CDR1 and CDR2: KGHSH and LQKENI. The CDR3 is CASSPGRAGDTEAFF.

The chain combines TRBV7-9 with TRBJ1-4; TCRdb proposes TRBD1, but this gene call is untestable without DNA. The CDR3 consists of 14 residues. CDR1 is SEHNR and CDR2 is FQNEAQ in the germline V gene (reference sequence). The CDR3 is CASSFGGSSEKLFF. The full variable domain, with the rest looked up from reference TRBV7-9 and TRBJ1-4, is DTGVSQNPRHKITKRGQNVTFRCDPISEHNRLYWYRQTLGQGPEFLTYFQNEAQLEKSRLLSDRFSAERPKGSFSTLEIQRTEQGDSAMYLCASSFGGSSEKLFFGSGTQLSVL.

The CDR3 loop reads CSARPYREPNEKLFF. The chain joins TRBV20-1 to TRBJ1-4; TCRdb picks TRBD1, but there is no DNA to check that call. The CDR3 spans 15 residues. CDR1 is DFQATT, CDR2 SNEGSKA, per germline (reference sequence).

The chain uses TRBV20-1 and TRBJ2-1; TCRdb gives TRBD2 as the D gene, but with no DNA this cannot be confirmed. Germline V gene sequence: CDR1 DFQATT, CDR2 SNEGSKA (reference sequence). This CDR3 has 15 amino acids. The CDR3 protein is CSARGLPSSYNEQFF.

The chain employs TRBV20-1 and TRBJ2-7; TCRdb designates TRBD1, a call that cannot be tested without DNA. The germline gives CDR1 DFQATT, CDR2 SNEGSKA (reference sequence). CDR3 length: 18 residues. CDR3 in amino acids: CSARDSRRRQGEIYEQYF.

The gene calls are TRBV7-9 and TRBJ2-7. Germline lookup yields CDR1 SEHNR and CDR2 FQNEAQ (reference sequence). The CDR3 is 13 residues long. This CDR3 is CASSLVGSEEQYF.

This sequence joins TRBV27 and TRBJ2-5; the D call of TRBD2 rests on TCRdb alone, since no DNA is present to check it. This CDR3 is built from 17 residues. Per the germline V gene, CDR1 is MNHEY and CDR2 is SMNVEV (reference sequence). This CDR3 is CASSLLGLAGAGVTQYF.

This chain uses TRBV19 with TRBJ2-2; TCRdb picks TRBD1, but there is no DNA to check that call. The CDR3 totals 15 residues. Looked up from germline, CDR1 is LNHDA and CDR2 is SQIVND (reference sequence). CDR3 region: CASSVPGHEHRELFF. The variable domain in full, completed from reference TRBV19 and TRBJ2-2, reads DGGITQSPKYLFRKEGQNVTLSCEQNLNHDAMYWYRQDPGQGLRLIYYSQIVNDFQKGDIAEGYSVSREKKESFPLTVTSAQKNPTAFYLCASSVPGHEHRELFFGEGSRLTVL.